Presented here are 7 T cell receptor beta chains from one specimen sequenced in a study of STAT5B mutations in CD4+ large granular lymphocyte leukemia. TCRdb's table, derived via immunoSEQ multiplex PCR, lists solely in-frame clones and lacks some. In the table there are more than 30,000 clones, more than 55% of which are singletons. Input material: CD4+ T cells from blood buffy coats. All receptors derive from a human donor in good health.

The V gene is TRBV20-1, the J gene TRBJ1-1, with D tentatively TRBD1 (5 bases). The CDR3 runs 11 residues. Per the germline V gene, CDR1 is DFQATT and CDR2 is SNEGSKA (reference sequence). V was clipped by 7 bases and J by 3 bases, with 9 bases between them. CDR3 residues: CSGQSDTEAFF. CDR3 coding DNA: TGCAGTGGACAGTCGGACACTGAAGCTTTCTTT.

The V call is TRBV19, the J call TRBJ2-3; no reliable D call. The CDR3 has 13 amino acids. CDR1 LNHDA and CDR2 SQIVND come from the germline V gene (reference sequence). Between the trimmed V and J ends, which lost 2 bases and 1 base, there was a span of 4 bases. The CDR3 DNA reads TGTGCCAGTAGTATACCCGGCACAGATACGCAGTATTTT. Protein: CASSIPGTDTQYF. Looking up the rest from reference TRBV19 and TRBJ2-3 gives the full variable domain: DGGITQSPKYLFRKEGQNVTLSCEQNLNHDAMYWYRQDPGQGLRLIYYSQIVNDFQKGDIAEGYSVSREKKESFPLTVTSAQKNPTAFYLCASSIPGTDTQYFGPGTRLTVL.

The genes are TRBV9 and TRBJ1-3, with D hard to call. The germline CDR1 and CDR2 sequences are SGDLS and YYNGEE. This CDR3 is 17 amino acids long. V was trimmed by 1 base and J by 0 bases, leaving 14 bases between them. The CDR3 bases are TGTGCCAGCAGCGTAAGCCCCGAACCCCGCTCTGGAAACACCATATATTTT. Translating gives CASSVSPEPRSGNTIYF.

This clone was seen a handful of times. The chain has TRBV7-2 and TRBJ2-7; D ambiguous. The CDR3 loop spans 14 amino acids. Between the trimmed V and J ends, which lost 5 bases and 2 bases, there was a span of 13 bases. CDR1 is SGHTA and CDR2 is FQGNSA in the germline V gene. DNA of the CDR3: TGTGCCAGCAGCGGAACGGCCATTCCCTACGAGCAGTACTTC. This sequence encodes CASSGTAIPYEQYF.

The chain links TRBV7-9 to TRBJ2-6, with D maybe TRBD1 (5 bases). This CDR3 contains 15 residues. Germline CDR1 SEHNR, CDR2 FQNEAQ (reference sequence). V shed 2 bases and J shed 2 bases, with 7 bases lying between them. Here the CDR3 reads CASSLFRAGANVLTF. CDR3 coding DNA: TGTGCCAGCAGCTTATTCAGGGCTGGGGCCAACGTCCTGACTTTC. Full variable domain (missing parts from reference TRBV7-9 and TRBJ2-6): DTGVSQNPRHKITKRGQNVTFRCDPISEHNRLYWYRQTLGQGPEFLTYFQNEAQLEKSRLLSDRFSAERPKGSFSTLEIQRTEQGDSAMYLCASSLFRAGANVLTFGAGSRLTVL.

V is TRBV7-2 and J is TRBJ2-3; D could derive from TRBD1 or TRBD2 (5 bases each). The CDR3 loop spans 15 amino acids. From germline, CDR1 is SGHTA and CDR2 FQGNSA. V was cut by 4 bases and J by 3 bases, with 14 bases left in between. CDR3 loop: CASSSFTGGTDTQYF. The CDR3 nucleotides read TGTGCCAGCAGCTCCTTTACTGGGGGAACAGATACGCAGTATTTT.

V gene TRBV25-1 combines with J gene TRBJ2-7; D gene unclear. Germline values: CDR1 MGHDK, CDR2 SYGVNS. The CDR3 length is 15 residues. V was clipped by 6 bases and J by 0 bases, with 15 bases between them. The CDR3 DNA sequence: TGTGCCAGCAGCCATGGGCCCGGGCTCTCCTACGAGCAGTACTTC. It yields the protein CASSHGPGLSYEQYF.